Following are 7 T cell receptor beta chains from one sample sequenced in a study of T cells in Graves' hyperthyroidism and ophthalmopathy. It was RNA transcripts that yielded the amplified TCR beta CDR3 regions. First-round RT-PCR with HTBI primers amplified the TCR CDR3 region. TCRdb reprocessed the multiplex PCR reads via MiXCR and lists one record per CDR3 protein. The table records roughly 500,000 distinct CDR3 sequences, approximately 16% of them present only once. Material: blood. The receptors shown here come from a woman aged 25 to 45 with Graves' ophthalmopathy.

The rearrangement joins TRBV24-1 to TRBJ2-3; no definite D call. The CDR3 loop spans 13 amino acids. The germline V gene encodes CDR1 KGHDR and CDR2 SFDVKD. Trimming removed 0 bases from V and 4 bases from J, with 4 bases in between. For the CDR3, the DNA is TGTGCCACCAGTGATTTGAGGCCAGATACGCAGTATTTT. Translated, it gives CATSDLRPDTQYF.

This clonotype was picked up many times. V gene TRBV20-1 combines with J gene TRBJ2-7; D tentatively fits TRBD1 or TRBD2 (5 bases each). Germline V gene data show CDR1 as DFQATT and CDR2 as SNEGSKA (reference sequence). The CDR3 has 13 residues. V lost 5 bases, J lost 2 bases, and 13 bases lay in between. Here the CDR3 reads CSAGLVGPYEQYF. The DNA for the CDR3 is TGCAGTGCTGGATTAGTGGGACCCTACGAGCAGTACTTC.

This clonotype was picked up a small number of times. The chain combines TRBV5-6 with TRBJ2-7, with D tentatively TRBD2 (5 bases). This CDR3 contains 18 residues. The V gene lost 3 bases and the J gene lost 2 bases, with 24 bases spanning the gap. Germline V lookup: CDR1 SGHDT, CDR2 YYEEEE. CDR3 nucleotide sequence: TGTGCCAGCAGCTCGTCGGGGAAGCAGAGGACTGGGCCCTACGAGCAGTACTTC. Translation: CASSSSGKQRTGPYEQYF.

This clonotype was recorded many times. V is TRBV5-1 and J is TRBJ2-5; no definite D call. Per germline, CDR1 SGHRS and CDR2 YFSETQ. V gave up 2 bases and J gave up 1 base, with 3 bases separating them. CDR3 length: 12 amino acids. CDR3 nucleotide sequence: TGCGCCAGCAGCTTCTCCCAAGAGACCCAGTACTTC. Translating gives CASSFSQETQYF. Filled out from reference TRBV5-1 and TRBJ2-5, the complete variable domain reads KAGVTQTPRYLIKTRGQQVTLSCSPISGHRSVSWYQQTPGQGLQFLFEYFSETQRNKGNFPGRFSGRQFSNSRSEMNVSTLELGDSALYLCASSFSQETQYFGPGTRLLVL.

At least ten counts were recorded for this clonotype. The chain uses TRBV28 and TRBJ1-5; 7 bases line up with TRBD1. Germline loops: CDR1 MDHEN, CDR2 SYDVKM. This CDR3 region has 14 residues. Losses at the gene ends were 6 bases for V and 3 bases for J; bases not matched to a gene: 5. CDR3 coding DNA: TGTGCCAGCAGGAGCGGGACAGTCAATCAGCCCCAGCATTTT. This codes for CASRSGTVNQPQHF.

This clonotype was counted ten times or more. The genes are TRBV20-1 and TRBJ1-4; 7 bases are a match to TRBD1. The V segment lost 6 bases and the J segment 7 bases; nucleotides outside the gene matches: 11. The germline CDR1 and CDR2 sequences are DFQATT and SNEGSKA (reference sequence). CDR3 length equals 14 residues. The CDR3 DNA reads TGCAGTGCGCCCTTAGTCCAGGGGGGTGAAAAACTGTTTTTT. Amino acid sequence: CSAPLVQGGEKLFF.

At least ten counts were recorded for this clonotype. V gene TRBV2 combines with J gene TRBJ1-1; D uncertain. Germline CDR1 and CDR2: SNHLY and FYNNEI. The CDR3 is made up of 11 amino acids. V gave up 4 bases and J gave up 8 bases, with 8 bases separating them. CDR3: CASSGDLEAFF. CDR3 nucleotides: TGTGCCAGCAGTGGGGATCTCGAAGCTTTCTTT. Complete variable domain (other parts from reference TRBV2 and TRBJ1-1): EPEVTQTPSHQVTQMGQEVILRCVPISNHLYFYWYRQILGQKVEFLVSFYNNEISEKSEIFDDQFSVERPDGSNFTLKIRSTKLEDSAMYFCASSGDLEAFFGQGTRLTVV.